The source of this T cell receptor (beta chain) is a study of technical replicates of blood from a handful of donors. Unmatched junction bases numbered 11, after V lost 4 bases and J lost 3 bases. The CDR3 spans 16 residues. Germline V gives CDR1 SQVTM, CDR2 ANQGSEA. TCRdb's table, derived via immunoSEQ multiplex PCR, lists solely in-frame clones and lacks some. Of about 75,000 clones detected, about nine tenths appear once; the ten largest clones hold 4.7%. The sequenced sample was PBMCs. This sequence was found in a human donor in good health. Some clones in this sample may be carry-over from other donors' samples. The rearrangement links TRBV29-1 to TRBJ2-2, with 7 bases that match TRBD1. CDR3 nucleotide sequence: TGCAGCGTTGGAAACAGGGGAGTAGAGCACACCGGGGAGCTGTTTTTT. This codes for CSVGNRGVEHTGELFF.